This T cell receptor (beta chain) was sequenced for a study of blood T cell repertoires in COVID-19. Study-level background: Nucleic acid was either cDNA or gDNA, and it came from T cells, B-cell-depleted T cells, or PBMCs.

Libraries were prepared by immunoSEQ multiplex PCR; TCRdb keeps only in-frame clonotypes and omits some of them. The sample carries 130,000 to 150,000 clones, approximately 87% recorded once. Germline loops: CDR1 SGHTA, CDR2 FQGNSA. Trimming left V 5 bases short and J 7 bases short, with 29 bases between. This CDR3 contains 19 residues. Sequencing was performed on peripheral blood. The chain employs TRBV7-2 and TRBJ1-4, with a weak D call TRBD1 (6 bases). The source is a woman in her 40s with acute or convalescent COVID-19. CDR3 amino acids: CASSHPSRGGPDPREKLFF. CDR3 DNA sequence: TGTGCCAGCAGCCACCCCTCCAGGGGAGGGCCGGATCCACGTGAAAAACTGTTTTTT.